One sample yielded the 30 T cell receptor beta chains listed below, sequenced in a study of breast tumors, draining lymph nodes, adjacent tissues. Samples came from axillary lymph nodes draining the breast cancer. One entry per CDR3 protein, called by TCRdb with MiXCR from the multiplex PCR reads. The profile shows about 130,000 distinct CDR3 sequences, 20% of them singletons. Sequencing used axillary lymph node tissue. The receptors come from a female donor with breast cancer. Some clones in this sample may be carry-over from other donors' samples.

This clonotype was counted ten times or more. The chain couples TRBV5-1 to TRBJ1-6; no definite D call. Per the germline V gene, CDR1 is SGHRS and CDR2 is YFSETQ. The V end lost 0 bases, the J end lost 6 bases, and 13 bases lay between the germline ends. This CDR3 has 16 residues. This chain's CDR3 is CASSLATGNSNSPLHF. As DNA, the CDR3 is TGCGCCAGCAGCTTGGCTACGGGCAACTCTAATTCACCCCTCCACTTT.

This clonotype was detected many times. V is TRBV20-1 and J is TRBJ2-2; 9 nucleotides match TRBD2. The V gene's germline CDR1 is DFQATT and CDR2 SNEGSKA (reference sequence). V lost 6 bases, J lost 1 base, and 9 bases stayed unmatched. This CDR3 region has 16 residues. The CDR3 loop reads CSATVAGGENTGELFF. DNA of the CDR3: TGCAGTGCCACGGTGGCGGGGGGGGAGAACACCGGGGAGCTGTTTTTT.

This clonotype was counted at least ten times. One end of the junction fails to match germline, which may point to a read error. The chain carries TRBV7-2 and TRBJ2-1; D possibly corresponds to TRBD2 (6 bases). The germline gives CDR1 SGHTA, CDR2 FQGNSA. This CDR3 is 16 amino acids long. The DNA of the CDR3 is TGTGCCAGCAGTCCTGCTCGGGACTTGGCCTATAATGAGCAGTTCTTC. It specifies CASSPARDLAYNEQFF.

The genes are TRBV5-4 and TRBJ2-1; no clear D. This CDR3 has 12 amino acids. Looked up from germline, CDR1 is SGHNT and CDR2 is YYREEE (reference sequence). With 3 bases removed from V and 6 bases from J, the gap between germline ends came to 7 bases. The CDR3 is CASSSHANEQFF. The DNA for the CDR3 is TGTGCCAGCAGCTCCCATGCCAATGAGCAGTTCTTC.

This clonotype appeared many times. This sequence joins TRBV6-6 and TRBJ2-1; no definite D call. The CDR3 contains 14 residues. From germline, CDR1 is MNHNY and CDR2 SVGAGI (reference sequence). Trimming cost V 3 bases and J 3 bases, with 9 bases left between them. The CDR3, as DNA: TGTGCCAGCAGTTATGACCAGCGCTACAATGAGCAGTTCTTC. Amino acid sequence: CASSYDQRYNEQFF.

This clonotype was seen at least ten times. The V gene is TRBV10-2, the J gene TRBJ2-2, with unresolved D. The CDR3 extends over 13 amino acids. Germline CDR1 reads WSHSY; CDR2 reads SAAADI. V was pared by 7 bases and J by 3 bases, with 9 bases between. The DNA of the CDR3 is TGCGCCAGCATCGGTCTTGACACCGGGGAGCTGTTTTTT. It codes for CASIGLDTGELFF.

This clonotype was counted many times. This rearrangement joins TRBV2 to TRBJ2-1; 13 bases match TRBD2. The trim removed 7 bases at V and 6 bases at J, leaving 9 bases unmatched. The CDR3 has 16 amino acids. CDR1 SNHLY and CDR2 FYNNEI come from the germline V gene. The CDR3 reads CASNEIRTSGGNEQFF. Written as DNA, the CDR3 is TGTGCCAGCAACGAAATTCGGACTAGCGGGGGCAATGAGCAGTTCTTC.

This clonotype was picked up many times. The chain employs TRBV2 and TRBJ2-5; TRBD1 agrees at 7 bases. The CDR3 sequence is 15 residues long. From germline, CDR1 is SNHLY and CDR2 FYNNEI. V gave up 2 bases and J gave up 7 bases; unmatched junction bases: 10. The CDR3, as DNA: TGTGCCAGCAGTGAACTAGGGACAGCCTATGGGACCCAGTACTTC. Amino acids: CASSELGTAYGTQYF.

This clonotype was detected many times. This chain connects TRBV7-2 to TRBJ2-1; 9 bases match TRBD1. The germline V gene encodes CDR1 SGHTA and CDR2 FQGNSA. The CDR3 runs 12 residues. V lost 5 bases, J lost 8 bases, and 1 base stayed unmatched. The CDR3 DNA reads TGTGCCAGCAGCCGGGACAGGGATGAGCAGTTCTTC. It yields the protein CASSRDRDEQFF.

This clonotype was seen many times. The chain uses TRBV7-3 and TRBJ2-3, with TRBD1 as a possible D gene (6 bases). There are 14 residues in the CDR3. Germline CDR1 is SGHTA and CDR2 is FQGTGA. Trimming removed 8 bases from V and 1 base from J, with 13 bases in between. The CDR3 region is CASSPGQGTDTQYF. The CDR3 DNA follows: TGTGCCAGCTCACCGGGACAAGGCACAGATACGCAGTATTTT.

This clonotype was detected many times. V and J are TRBV14 and TRBJ2-7; D is undetermined. V dropped 0 bases and J dropped 2 bases, with 11 bases sitting between them. The CDR3 length is 15 residues. Germline CDR1 SGHDN, CDR2 FVKESK. Here the CDR3 DNA reads TGTGCCAGCAGCCAAGACGGGCACAGAACCTACGAGCAGTACTTC. This translates into CASSQDGHRTYEQYF. Full variable domain (outside the CDR3, taken from reference TRBV14 and TRBJ2-7): EAGVTQFPSHSVIEKGQTVTLRCDPISGHDNLYWYRRVMGKEIKFLLHFVKESKQDESGMPNNRFLAERTGGTYSTLKVQPAELEDSGVYFCASSQDGHRTYEQYFGPGTRLTVT.

This chain connects TRBV20-1 to TRBJ2-5, with 12 bases lining up with TRBD2. There are 16 residues in the CDR3. CDR1 and CDR2 from the germline V gene are DFQATT and SNEGSKA (reference sequence). The V and J ends lost 3 bases and 7 bases, in that order; junction bases with no gene match: 12. The CDR3 nucleotides are TGCAGTGCTAGTGGGGCTAGCGGGGGGGCCGTGGGGACCCAGTACTTC. Its translation: CSASGASGGAVGTQYF.

This clonotype occurred many times. The chain links TRBV6-5 to TRBJ1-4; D is uncertain. Germline loops: CDR1 MNHEY, CDR2 SVGAGI. The CDR3 runs 15 residues. Deletions cut 5 bases from V and 0 bases from J, with 10 bases between. CDR3: CASSTRTATNEKLFF. DNA for the CDR3: TGTGCCAGCAGTACTAGGACCGCAACTAATGAAAAACTGTTTTTT.

Concerning this clonotype itself: One junction end does not reproduce the germline sequence, and a read error may be involved. V is TRBV27 and J is TRBJ2-7; D is perhaps TRBD1 (7 bases). The CDR3 spans 15 residues. In germline, CDR1 is MNHEY, CDR2 SMNVEV (reference sequence). The CDR3 DNA is TGTGCCAGCAGGGGGTTGGCAGGGGGGTCCTACGAGCAGTGCTTC. This sequence encodes CASRGLAGGSYEQCF.

The chain combines TRBV5-1 with TRBJ2-6; D call uncertain. This CDR3 has 16 residues. Trimming removed 0 bases from V and 1 base from J, with 8 bases in between. The germline V gene has CDR1 SGHRS and CDR2 YFSETQ. CDR3 amino acids: CASSLGRLSGANVLTF. CDR3 DNA: TGCGCCAGCAGCTTGGGGCGGCTTTCTGGGGCCAACGTCCTGACTTTC. Looking up the rest from reference TRBV5-1 and TRBJ2-6 gives the full variable domain: KAGVTQTPRYLIKTRGQQVTLSCSPISGHRSVSWYQQTPGQGLQFLFEYFSETQRNKGNFPGRFSGRQFSNSRSEMNVSTLELGDSALYLCASSLGRLSGANVLTFGAGSRLTVL.

V usage is TRBV29-1 and J usage is TRBJ2-1, with 7 bases matching TRBD2. The V and J ends lost 4 bases and 8 bases, in that order; junction bases with no gene match: 11. Germline V gives CDR1 SQVTM, CDR2 ANQGSEA. CDR3 size: 14 residues. CDR3 residues: CSVGGGLVGYEQFF. CDR3 in DNA: TGCAGCGTTGGAGGAGGACTAGTCGGCTATGAGCAGTTCTTC.

This clonotype has a count of ten or more. V usage is TRBV5-1 and J usage is TRBJ2-3; D is unresolved. The CDR3 totals 15 residues. CDR1 SGHRS and CDR2 YFSETQ come from the germline V gene. The V gene lost 1 base and the J gene lost 3 bases, with 12 bases spanning the gap. DNA for the CDR3: TGCGCCAGCAGCTTGTTCCTGGGAAATACAGATACGCAGTATTTT. It translates to CASSLFLGNTDTQYF.

This clonotype was seen ten or more times. In nucleotides, the CDR3 is TGTGCCAGTAGTAAGCGGGGGACAGATACGCAGTATTTT. This sequence encodes CASSKRGTDTQYF. The chain has TRBV19 and TRBJ2-3, with 8 bases lining up with TRBD2. The CDR3 is 13 residues long. V dropped 4 bases and J dropped 3; count of bases not matched to a gene: 0. Germline V gene sequence: CDR1 LNHDA, CDR2 SQIVND (reference sequence).

This clonotype has a count of ten or more. The rearrangement links TRBV20-1 to TRBJ2-7; D gene uncertain. V gave up 3 bases and J gave up 2 bases, with 5 bases separating them. CDR3 size: 11 residues. The germline gives CDR1 DFQATT, CDR2 SNEGSKA (reference sequence). CDR3 DNA sequence: TGCAGTGCTAGGATGGCCTACGAGCAGTACTTC. Amino acids: CSARMAYEQYF.

This clonotype was observed at least ten times. This sequence joins TRBV29-1 and TRBJ2-1; 8 bases align to TRBD1. From germline, CDR1 is SQVTM and CDR2 ANQGSEA. The CDR3 extends over 13 amino acids. The V and J ends lost 4 bases and 9 bases, in that order; junction bases with no gene match: 8. CDR3 DNA sequence: TGCAGCGTTGTTGGACAGGGTTTGAGTGAGCAGTTCTTC. This gives the protein CSVVGQGLSEQFF.

Notes on this clonotype: Mismatch with germline at one junction end may stem from a read error. In DNA, the CDR3 is TGTGCCAGCAGCCCGACCGCATTGGGTGGAGACACCATATATTTT. It encodes CASSPTALGGDTIYF. The chain links TRBV7-6 to TRBJ1-3, with no clear D. The CDR3 has 15 amino acids. Per germline, CDR1 SGHVS and CDR2 FNYEAQ.

With regard to this clonotype: This may arise from a read error, as a much more abundant clone is one base away. The chain has TRBV18 and TRBJ2-7; the D is unclear. The CDR3 is made up of 13 amino acids. Deletions cut 2 bases from V and 6 bases from J, with 11 bases between. Germline CDR1 and CDR2: KGHSH and LQKENI. CDR3 sequence reads: CASSPSRTGEQYF. Written as DNA, the CDR3 is TGTGCCAGCTCACCATCGAGGACCGGCGAGCAGTACTTC.

This clonotype was seen at least ten times. The genes are TRBV29-1 and TRBJ2-7, with 9 bases aligning to TRBD2. The germline V gene has CDR1 SQVTM and CDR2 ANQGSEA. V lost 4 bases to trimming and J lost 4 bases; unmatched junction nucleotides: 11. This CDR3 has 15 residues. The CDR3 DNA sequence: TGCAGCGTTGCCCCCTCCGGGACTAGCCTTTACGAGCAGTACTTC. Translated, it gives CSVAPSGTSLYEQYF.

This chain links TRBV7-2 with TRBJ1-2; D is undetermined. The germline V gene encodes CDR1 SGHTA and CDR2 FQGNSA. This CDR3 contains 15 residues. Trimming shortened V by 4 bases and J by 2 bases, and 14 bases separated the two germline ends. Written as DNA, the CDR3 is TGTGCCAGCAGCTCCCAGGTAGGACCCAACTATGGCTACACCTTC. It encodes CASSSQVGPNYGYTF.

To note about this clonotype: With a much larger clone just one base away, this may be a read error. Since the CDR3 does not end with the conserved phenylalanine or tryptophan, this likely comes from a read error. The CDR3 nucleotides read TGCGCCAGCAGCCCGGGGGGACAGTTCTACGAGCAGTACCTC. Translating gives CASSPGGQFYEQYL. The chain joins TRBV5-1 to TRBJ2-7; the D call may be TRBD1 or TRBD2 (7 bases each). This CDR3 comprises 14 residues. The germline V gene encodes CDR1 SGHRS and CDR2 YFSETQ. The V end lost 4 bases, the J end lost 3 bases, and 14 bases lay between the germline ends.

This clonotype was recorded many times. The gene calls are TRBV28 and TRBJ2-1, with TRBD2 as a possible D gene (6 bases). There are 12 residues in the CDR3. Germline CDR1 is MDHEN and CDR2 is SYDVKM. V dropped 6 bases and J dropped 4 bases, with 7 bases sitting between them. CDR3 nucleotide sequence: TGTGCCAGCAGGGGACTTTACAATGAGCAGTTCTTC. It encodes CASRGLYNEQFF.

This clonotype appeared many times. V is TRBV29-1 and J is TRBJ2-7; TRBD2 matches 7 bases. The germline CDR1 and CDR2 sequences are SQVTM and ANQGSEA. The J segment lost 5 bases and the V segment lost 6 bases, leaving 7 bases of the junction unmatched. There are 12 residues in the CDR3. The CDR3 DNA sequence: TGCAGCGTGGGGGGGAACACCCACGAGCAGTACTTC. Amino acid sequence: CSVGGNTHEQYF.

Regarding this clonotype: This may be a read error, as it is one base from a much larger clone. J is TRBJ2-1 and V is TRBV5-1; D is unresolved. CDR1 and CDR2 from the germline V gene are SGHRS and YFSETQ. The CDR3 has 13 residues. In nucleotides, the CDR3 is TGCGCCAGCAGCCCACCGAACGGCAATGAGCGGTTCTTC. Protein product: CASSPPNGNERFF.

This clonotype was seen repeatedly, ten times or more. The chain combines TRBV20-1 with TRBJ2-7; 11 nucleotides match TRBD1. The CDR3 loop spans 15 amino acids. Germline V gene lookup returns CDR1 DFQATT and CDR2 SNEGSKA (reference sequence). The DNA of the CDR3 is TGCAGCCCAGGACAGGGGGCTTCCTTATCCTACGAGCAGTACTTC. It is translated as CSPGQGASLSYEQYF.

The sample holds many counts of this clonotype. This chain connects TRBV13 to TRBJ2-2; 9 bases map to TRBD2. This CDR3 region has 16 residues. V lost 5 bases to trimming and J lost 5 bases; unmatched junction nucleotides: 9. Germline CDR1 PRHDT, CDR2 FYEKMQ (reference sequence). The CDR3 DNA is TGTGCCAGCAGCCCAGTCAGCGGGGGGAGGACCGGGGAGCTGTTTTTT. Encoded protein: CASSPVSGGRTGELFF.